This TCR beta chain was profiled in a study of blood T cell repertoires in COVID-19. TCRdb's table, derived via immunoSEQ multiplex PCR, lists solely in-frame clones and lacks some. The sample carries hundreds of thousands of clones, about nine tenths recorded once. Germline loops: CDR1 SGHTA, CDR2 FQGNSA. V lost 5 bases to trimming and J lost 6 bases; unmatched junction nucleotides: 4. The CDR3 runs to 14 residues. The sequence was collected from a woman aged 35 to 49 with acute COVID-19. Specimen: PBMCs or T cells enriched from blood (not recorded which). This chain links TRBV7-2 with TRBJ2-3, with 11 bases fitting TRBD2. The CDR3 loop reads CASSQLAGADTQYF. The CDR3, as DNA: TGTGCCAGCAGCCAACTAGCGGGAGCGGATACGCAGTATTTT.